This T cell receptor (beta chain) was sequenced for a study of graft-versus-host responses after intestinal transplantation. Study as a whole: All recipients were given anti-thymocyte globulin induction, and tacrolimus and steroids were then administered for three to four years.

To note about this clone: Its antigen is unknown.

The germline V gene encodes CDR1 LGHNA and CDR2 YNFKEQ. V lost 5 bases to trimming and J lost 5 bases, with 12 bases between them. The CDR3 sequence is 14 residues long. TCRdb's copy holds only in-frame clones and misses some; the assay was immunoSEQ multiplex PCR. The table includes roughly 100,000 clones, roughly 87% detected once. V usage is TRBV4-2 and J usage is TRBJ1-4; D is undetermined. This clonotype was obtained from a human donor who received an intestinal transplant. Source: unstimulated CD4+ T cells sorted from spleen or lymph node cells, taken before intestinal transplant. CDR3 coding DNA: TGTGCCAGCAGCACGTGGAGGAAGAATGAAAAACTGTTTTTT. Translating gives CASSTWRKNEKLFF.